This is a list of T cell receptor beta chains from one sample in a study of blood T cell repertoires in COVID-19. Produced via immunoSEQ multiplex PCR; TCRdb's table is partial and in-frame only. The sample includes over 150,000 clones, over 80% of them seen just once. The sequenced material came from peripheral blood. These receptor sequences come from a woman between 35 and 50 years old with COVID-19, enrolled during active disease. Both conserved end residues are trimmed from each CDR3. A D gene is named only where the DNA matches it firmly. The size field is filled for only some rows; it gives once, few, many or a size class.

clone size	D gene	V gene	J gene	CDR3 protein
NA	NA	TRBV4-1	TRBJ1-6	ASSQETGTSPLH
NA	NA	TRBV15	TRBJ1-1	ATSRVEFSEAF
few	TRBD1	TRBV5-1	TRBJ1-4	ASSSGQGGEKLF
NA	TRBD1	TRBV19	TRBJ2-7	ASSIGDRGIYEQY
NA	TRBD1	TRBV19	TRBJ2-7	ASSIGGTGAPEQY
once	TRBD2	TRBV3-1/TRBV3-2	TRBJ2-7	ASSQVSGRTYEQY
NA	TRBD1	TRBV27	TRBJ1-2	ASSFSGQGSYGYT
NA	NA	TRBV5-5	TRBJ1-2	ASSSREGYT
NA	NA	TRBV21-1	TRBJ1-6	ASSIPGKDRSSYNSPLH
NA	NA	TRBV7-8	TRBJ2-1	ASSSAPGTGDEQF
NA	TRBD1	TRBV5-5	TRBJ1-2	ASSQWTGGRNGYT
NA	NA	TRBV25-1	TRBJ2-1	ASSKRLVCSEQF
NA	TRBD1	TRBV10-2	TRBJ2-3	ASSLTGGTDTQY
few	NA	TRBV3-1/TRBV3-2	TRBJ2-7	ASSQPPEGTPPYEQY
NA	NA	TRBV19	TRBJ1-1	ASSIEGARNTEAF
few	NA	TRBV3-1/TRBV3-2	TRBJ1-6	ASSPDGASNSPLH
once	NA	TRBV5-5	TRBJ1-5	ASSLGGNSNQPQH
NA	TRBD2	TRBV7-3	TRBJ2-4	ASSFLSSGENIQY
NA	NA	TRBV7-8	TRBJ2-5	ASSLREAGVRETQY
NA	TRBD2	TRBV6-4	TRBJ2-2	ASSDSLAGAGELF